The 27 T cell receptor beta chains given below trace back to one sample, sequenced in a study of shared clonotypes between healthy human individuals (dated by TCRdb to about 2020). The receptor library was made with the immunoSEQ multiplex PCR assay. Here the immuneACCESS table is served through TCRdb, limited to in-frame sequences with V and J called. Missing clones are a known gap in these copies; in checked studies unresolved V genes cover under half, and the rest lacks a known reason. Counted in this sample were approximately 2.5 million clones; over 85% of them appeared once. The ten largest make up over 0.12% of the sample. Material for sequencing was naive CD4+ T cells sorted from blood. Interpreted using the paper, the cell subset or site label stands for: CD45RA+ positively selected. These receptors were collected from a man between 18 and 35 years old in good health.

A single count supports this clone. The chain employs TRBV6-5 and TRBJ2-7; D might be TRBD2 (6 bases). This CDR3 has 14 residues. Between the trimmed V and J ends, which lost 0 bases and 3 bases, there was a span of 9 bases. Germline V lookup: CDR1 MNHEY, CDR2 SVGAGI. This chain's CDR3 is CASSYSWGDYEQYF. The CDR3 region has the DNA TGTGCCAGCAGTTACTCTTGGGGGGACTACGAGCAGTACTTC.

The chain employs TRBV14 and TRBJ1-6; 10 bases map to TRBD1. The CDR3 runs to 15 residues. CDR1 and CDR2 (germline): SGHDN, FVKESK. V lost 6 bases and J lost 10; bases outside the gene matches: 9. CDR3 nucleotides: TGTGCCAGCAGGACGGGACAGGGGTTTAACTCACCCCTCCACTTT. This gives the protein CASRTGQGFNSPLHF. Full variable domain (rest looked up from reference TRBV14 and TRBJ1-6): EAGVTQFPSHSVIEKGQTVTLRCDPISGHDNLYWYRRVMGKEIKFLLHFVKESKQDESGMPNNRFLAERTGGTYSTLKVQPAELEDSGVYFCASRTGQGFNSPLHFGNGTRLTVT.

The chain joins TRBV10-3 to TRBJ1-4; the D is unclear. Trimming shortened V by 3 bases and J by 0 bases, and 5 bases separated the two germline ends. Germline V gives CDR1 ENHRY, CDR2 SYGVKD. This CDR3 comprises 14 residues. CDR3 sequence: CAISETPTNEKLFF. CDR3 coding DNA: TGTGCCATCAGTGAAACACCAACTAATGAAAAACTGTTTTTT.

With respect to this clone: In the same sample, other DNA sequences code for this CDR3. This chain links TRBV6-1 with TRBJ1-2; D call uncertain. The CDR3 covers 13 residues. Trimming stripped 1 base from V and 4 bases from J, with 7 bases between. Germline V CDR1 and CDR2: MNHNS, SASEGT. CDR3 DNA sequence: TGTGCCAGCAGTGAAGGGCAGATCTATGGCTACACCTTC. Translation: CASSEGQIYGYTF.

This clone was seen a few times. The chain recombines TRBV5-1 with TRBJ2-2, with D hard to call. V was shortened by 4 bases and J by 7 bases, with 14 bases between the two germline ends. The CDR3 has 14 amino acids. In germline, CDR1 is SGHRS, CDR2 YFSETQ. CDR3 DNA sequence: TGCGCCAGCAGCCCGGTATTGGAGCGCGGGGAGCTGTTTTTT. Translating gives CASSPVLERGELFF.

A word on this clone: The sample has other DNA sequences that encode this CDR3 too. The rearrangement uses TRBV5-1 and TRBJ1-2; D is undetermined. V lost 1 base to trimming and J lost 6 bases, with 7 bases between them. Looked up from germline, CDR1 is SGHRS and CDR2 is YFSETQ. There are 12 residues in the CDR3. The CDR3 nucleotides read TGCGCCAGCAGCTTGACGGGTAATGGCTACACCTTC. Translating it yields CASSLTGNGYTF. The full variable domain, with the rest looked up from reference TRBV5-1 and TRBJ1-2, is KAGVTQTPRYLIKTRGQQVTLSCSPISGHRSVSWYQQTPGQGLQFLFEYFSETQRNKGNFPGRFSGRQFSNSRSEMNVSTLELGDSALYLCASSLTGNGYTFGSGTRLTVV.

CDR3 coding DNA: TGTGCCAGCTCACTAGCGGGGGGGCCTCGAGAGACCCAGTACTTC. This gives the protein CASSLAGGPRETQYF. V gene TRBV25-1 combines with J gene TRBJ2-5; 13 bases align to TRBD2. The V gene end was trimmed by 8 bases and the J gene end by 4 bases; junction bases not matched to a gene: 7. Germline V gene sequence: CDR1 MGHDK, CDR2 SYGVNS. The length of the CDR3 is 15 residues.

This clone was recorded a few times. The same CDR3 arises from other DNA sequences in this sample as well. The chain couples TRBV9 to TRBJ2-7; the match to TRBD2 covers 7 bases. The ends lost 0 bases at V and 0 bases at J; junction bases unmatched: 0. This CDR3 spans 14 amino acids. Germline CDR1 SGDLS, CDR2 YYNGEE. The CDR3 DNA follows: TGTGCCAGCAGCGTAGCTAGCGGCTCCTACGAGCAGTACTTC. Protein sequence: CASSVASGSYEQYF.

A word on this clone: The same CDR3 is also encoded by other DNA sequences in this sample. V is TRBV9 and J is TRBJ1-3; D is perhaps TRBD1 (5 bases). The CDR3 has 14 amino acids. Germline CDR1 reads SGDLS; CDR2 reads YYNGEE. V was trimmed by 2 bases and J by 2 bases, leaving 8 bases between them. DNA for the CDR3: TGTGCCAGCAGCGTGGCCAGGGCTGGAAACACCATATATTTT. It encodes CASSVARAGNTIYF.

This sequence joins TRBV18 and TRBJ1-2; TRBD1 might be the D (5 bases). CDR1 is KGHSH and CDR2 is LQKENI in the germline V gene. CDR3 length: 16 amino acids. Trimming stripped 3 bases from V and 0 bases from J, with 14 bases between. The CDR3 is CASSPISSGTNYGYTF. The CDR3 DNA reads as TGTGCCAGCTCACCGATAAGCTCAGGGACTAACTATGGCTACACCTTC. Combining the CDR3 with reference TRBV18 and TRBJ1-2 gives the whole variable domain NAGVMQNPRHLVRRRGQEARLRCSPMKGHSHVYWYRQLPEEGLKFMVYLQKENIIDESGMPKERFSAEFPKEGPSILRIQQVVRGDSAAYFCASSPISSGTNYGYTFGSGTRLTVV.

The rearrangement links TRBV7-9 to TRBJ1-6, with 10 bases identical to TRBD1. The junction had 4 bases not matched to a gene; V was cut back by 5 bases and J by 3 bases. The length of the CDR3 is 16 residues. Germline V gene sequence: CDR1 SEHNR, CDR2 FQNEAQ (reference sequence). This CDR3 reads CASSLWTGGYNSPLHF. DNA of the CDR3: TGTGCCAGCAGCCTCTGGACAGGGGGCTATAATTCACCCCTCCACTTT.

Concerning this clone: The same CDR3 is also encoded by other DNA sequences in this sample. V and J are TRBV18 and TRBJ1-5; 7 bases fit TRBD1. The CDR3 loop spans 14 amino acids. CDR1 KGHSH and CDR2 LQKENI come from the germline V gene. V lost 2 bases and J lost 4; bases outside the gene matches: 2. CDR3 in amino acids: CASSPGQENQPQHF. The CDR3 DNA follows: TGTGCCAGCTCACCAGGACAGGAGAATCAGCCCCAGCATTTT.

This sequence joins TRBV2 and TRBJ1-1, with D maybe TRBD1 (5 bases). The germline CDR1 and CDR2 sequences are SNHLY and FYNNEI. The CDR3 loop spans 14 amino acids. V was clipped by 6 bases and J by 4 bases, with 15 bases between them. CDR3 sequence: CASRIRDVGTEAFF. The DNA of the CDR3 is TGTGCCAGCAGGATCAGGGATGTAGGCACTGAAGCTTTCTTT.

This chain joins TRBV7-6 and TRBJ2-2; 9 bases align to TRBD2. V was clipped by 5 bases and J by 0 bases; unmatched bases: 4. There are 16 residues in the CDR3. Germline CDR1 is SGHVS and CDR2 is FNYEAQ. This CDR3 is CASSPAGGANTGELFF. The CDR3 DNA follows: TGTGCCAGCAGCCCAGCGGGGGGCGCGAACACCGGGGAGCTGTTTTTT.

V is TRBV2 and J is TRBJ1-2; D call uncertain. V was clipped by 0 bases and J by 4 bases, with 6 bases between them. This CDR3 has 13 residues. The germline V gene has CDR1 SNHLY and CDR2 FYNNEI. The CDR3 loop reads CASSEAMPYGYTF. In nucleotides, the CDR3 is TGTGCCAGCAGTGAAGCCATGCCCTATGGCTACACCTTC.

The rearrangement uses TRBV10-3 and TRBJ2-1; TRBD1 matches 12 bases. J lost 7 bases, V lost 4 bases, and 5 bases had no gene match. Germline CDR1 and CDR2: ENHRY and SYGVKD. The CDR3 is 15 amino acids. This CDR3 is CAISAGTGGMNEQFF. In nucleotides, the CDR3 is TGTGCCATCAGTGCAGGGACAGGGGGCATGAATGAGCAGTTCTTC.

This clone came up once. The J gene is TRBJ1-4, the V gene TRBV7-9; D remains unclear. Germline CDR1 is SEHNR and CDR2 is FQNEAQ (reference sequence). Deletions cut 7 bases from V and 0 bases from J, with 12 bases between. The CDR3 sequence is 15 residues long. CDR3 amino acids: CASTPAGTTNEKLFF. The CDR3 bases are TGTGCCAGCACCCCGGCGGGGACAACTAATGAAAAACTGTTTTTT.

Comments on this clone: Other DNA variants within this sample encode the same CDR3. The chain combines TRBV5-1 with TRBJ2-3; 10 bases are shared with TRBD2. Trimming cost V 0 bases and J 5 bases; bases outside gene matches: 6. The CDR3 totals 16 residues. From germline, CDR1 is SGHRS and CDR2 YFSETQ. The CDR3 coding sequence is TGCGCCAGCAGCTTGGCCCTAGCGGGAGTGGTAGATACGCAGTATTTT. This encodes CASSLALAGVVDTQYF.

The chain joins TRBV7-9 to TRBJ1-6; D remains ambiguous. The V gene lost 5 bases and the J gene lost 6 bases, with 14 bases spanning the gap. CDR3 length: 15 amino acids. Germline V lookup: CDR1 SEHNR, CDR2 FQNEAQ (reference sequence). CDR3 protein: CASSLVRVLNSPLHF. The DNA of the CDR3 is TGTGCCAGCAGCCTGGTCCGAGTCCTTAATTCACCCCTCCACTTT.

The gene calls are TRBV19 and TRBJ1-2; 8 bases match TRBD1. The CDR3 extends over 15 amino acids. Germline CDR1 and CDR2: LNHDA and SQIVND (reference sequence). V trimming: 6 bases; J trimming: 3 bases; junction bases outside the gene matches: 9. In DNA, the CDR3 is TGTGCCAGTAGCGACCAGGGGGCGTTGGACTATGGCTACACCTTC. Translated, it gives CASSDQGALDYGYTF.

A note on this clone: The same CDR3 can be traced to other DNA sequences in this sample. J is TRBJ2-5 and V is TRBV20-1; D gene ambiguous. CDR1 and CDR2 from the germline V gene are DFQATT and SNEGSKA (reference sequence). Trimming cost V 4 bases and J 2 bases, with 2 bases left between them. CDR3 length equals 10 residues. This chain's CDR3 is CSATQETQYF. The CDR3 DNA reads TGCAGTGCTACGCAAGAGACCCAGTACTTC.

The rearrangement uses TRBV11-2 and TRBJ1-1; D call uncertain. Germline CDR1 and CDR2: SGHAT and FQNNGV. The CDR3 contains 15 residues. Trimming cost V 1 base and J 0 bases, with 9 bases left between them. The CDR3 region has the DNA TGTGCCAGCAGCTTAGGGTACACAGTGAACACTGAAGCTTTCTTT. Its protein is CASSLGYTVNTEAFF. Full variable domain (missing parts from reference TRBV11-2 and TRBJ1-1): EAGVAQSPRYKIIEKRQSVAFWCNPISGHATLYWYQQILGQGPKLLIQFQNNGVVDDSQLPKDRFSAERLKGVDSTLKIQPAKLEDSAVYLCASSLGYTVNTEAFFGQGTRLTVV.

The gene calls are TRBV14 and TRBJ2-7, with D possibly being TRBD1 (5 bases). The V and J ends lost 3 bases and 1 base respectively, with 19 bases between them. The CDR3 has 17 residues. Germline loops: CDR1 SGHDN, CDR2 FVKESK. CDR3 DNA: TGTGCCAGCAGCCACCGTACAGGAGCCCTTAGTTCCTACGAGCAGTACTTC. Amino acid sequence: CASSHRTGALSSYEQYF.

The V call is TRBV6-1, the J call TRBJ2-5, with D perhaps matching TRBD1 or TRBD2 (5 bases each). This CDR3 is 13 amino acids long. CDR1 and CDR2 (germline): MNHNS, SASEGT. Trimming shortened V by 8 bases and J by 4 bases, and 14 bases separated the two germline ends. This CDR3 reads CASEGPWRETQYF. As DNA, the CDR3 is TGTGCCAGCGAGGGACCTTGGCGAGAGACCCAGTACTTC.

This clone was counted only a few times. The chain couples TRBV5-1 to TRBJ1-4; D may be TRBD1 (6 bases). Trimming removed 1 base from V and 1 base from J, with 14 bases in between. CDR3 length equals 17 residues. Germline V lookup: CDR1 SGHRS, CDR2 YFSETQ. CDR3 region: CASSLWDIGETNEKLFF. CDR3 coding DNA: TGCGCCAGCAGCTTGTGGGACATCGGAGAAACTAATGAAAAACTGTTTTTT.

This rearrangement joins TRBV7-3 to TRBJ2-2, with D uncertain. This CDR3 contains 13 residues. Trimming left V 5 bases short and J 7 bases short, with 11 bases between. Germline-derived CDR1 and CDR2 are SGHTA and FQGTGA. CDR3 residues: CASSAEGHGELFF. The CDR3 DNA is TGTGCCAGCAGCGCGGAAGGGCACGGGGAGCTGTTTTTT.

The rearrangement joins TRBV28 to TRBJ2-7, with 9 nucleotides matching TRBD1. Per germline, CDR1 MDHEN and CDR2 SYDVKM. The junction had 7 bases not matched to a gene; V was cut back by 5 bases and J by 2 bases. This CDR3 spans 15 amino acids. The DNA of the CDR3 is TGTGCCAGCAGTAAACCGCGGGACAGGGCCTACGAGCAGTACTTC. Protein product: CASSKPRDRAYEQYF.